This T cell receptor beta chain originates from a study of cytomegalovirus exposure and HLA in healthy donors. Study as a whole: Of approximately 400 genotyped donors, 81% clustered with self-reported Caucasian donors.

CDR1 is GTSNPN, CDR2 SVGIG, per germline (reference sequence). V lost 3 bases, J lost 0 bases, and 4 bases stayed unmatched. The CDR3 length is 14 residues. Use of 60 Vbeta and 13 Jbeta primers characterized the PCR. Produced via immunoSEQ multiplex PCR; TCRdb's table is partial and in-frame only. In total, the table holds about 140,000 clones. The chain joins TRBV30 to TRBJ2-7; 8 positions match TRBD2. Specimen: PBMCs. This receptor was obtained from a young woman in good health and CMV-seronegative. CDR3 bases: TGTGCCTGGAGCACTAGCGGCAGCTCCTACGAGCAGTACTTC. This sequence encodes CAWSTSGSSYEQYF.